This passage covers 4 T cell receptor beta chains from one sample sequenced in a study of shared clonotypes between healthy human individuals. Data came from immunoSEQ multiplex PCR; TCRdb stores just in-frame clones and leaves some out. The sample carries some 1.5 million clones, roughly 98% recorded once. Material: naive CD4+ T cells sorted from blood. Sample subset: CD45RA+ positively selected. Receptors originate from a man younger than 45 in good health.

This chain uses TRBV6-4 with TRBJ2-1; 8 bases fit TRBD2. CDR1 and CDR2 from the germline V gene are MRHNA and SNTAGT. The CDR3 runs to 13 residues. With V trimmed by 8 bases and J by 8 bases, 8 bases remained unmatched. The CDR3: CASRRHGGDEQFF. DNA for the CDR3: TGTGCCAGCCGAAGACACGGGGGGGATGAGCAGTTCTTC.

The V gene is TRBV28, the J gene TRBJ2-7, with 9 bases aligning to TRBD2. The J segment lost 2 bases and the V segment lost 6 bases, leaving 5 bases of the junction unmatched. The CDR3 covers 14 residues. The V gene's germline CDR1 is MDHEN and CDR2 SYDVKM. CDR3 nucleotides: TGTGCCAGCAGCAATAGCGGGAGTGCCTACGAGCAGTACTTC. Its protein product is CASSNSGSAYEQYF. Full variable domain (remainder filled in from reference TRBV28 and TRBJ2-7): DVKVTQSSRYLVKRTGEKVFLECVQDMDHENMFWYRQDPGLGLRLIYFSYDVKMKEKGDIPEGYSVSREKKERFSLILESASTNQTSMYLCASSNSGSAYEQYFGPGTRLTVT.

This chain uses TRBV14 with TRBJ1-2; weak D call: TRBD1 (5 bases). This CDR3 region has 15 residues. Germline V gene sequence: CDR1 SGHDN, CDR2 FVKESK. V dropped 5 bases and J dropped 8 bases, with 21 bases sitting between them. The CDR3 sequence: CASSKNRRSPFGYTF. The CDR3 DNA reads as TGTGCCAGCAGCAAGAACAGGAGGAGTCCGTTCGGCTACACCTTC.

The V gene is TRBV25-1, the J gene TRBJ1-2; D is uncertain. In germline, CDR1 is MGHDK, CDR2 SYGVNS. CDR3 length: 13 residues. The V gene lost 3 bases and the J gene lost 0 bases, with 5 bases spanning the gap. In DNA form, the CDR3 reads TGTGCCAGCAGTGATGCAGCTAACTATGGCTACACCTTC. Amino acids: CASSDAANYGYTF.